The 22 T cell receptor beta chains below all came from one sample that was sequenced in a study of chemoradiotherapy in HPV16-positive cancers. Method: immunoSEQ multiplex PCR; TCRdb's copy keeps in-frame clones and lacks some. The table lists about 30,000 clones, 75% to 90% of them singletons, with approximately 5% in the top ten. The sequenced sample was blood, obtained from a patient who underwent chemoradiotherapy. The receptors were gathered from a human donor with HPV-associated anogenital cancer.

This clone was seen a single time. J is TRBJ1-3 and V is TRBV11-2; D is possibly TRBD1 (5 bases). The ends were cut back, 6 bases at V and 1 base at J, with 13 bases in the middle. The germline V gene has CDR1 SGHAT and CDR2 FQNNGV. The CDR3 length is 15 residues. This chain's CDR3 is CASRALGGSGNTIYF. The CDR3 DNA reads as TGTGCCAGCAGGGCCCTGGGGGGGTCTGGAAACACCATATATTTT.

This clone was observed a few times. The chain has TRBV19 and TRBJ1-2; TRBD1 agrees at 8 bases. CDR1 and CDR2 from the germline V gene are LNHDA and SQIVND (reference sequence). Trimming at V came to 5 bases and at J to 8 bases, leaving 13 bases not matched to a gene. The length of the CDR3 is 15 residues. The CDR3 DNA reads as TGTGCCAGTAGTTCCTCTCGGCAGGGGGCCGGGGGCTACACCTTC. It translates to CASSSSRQGAGGYTF.

The chain uses TRBV6-5 and TRBJ1-2, with D perhaps TRBD1 (6 bases). V lost 3 bases and J lost 3, with 11 bases in between. Germline lookup yields CDR1 MNHEY and CDR2 SVGAGI. The CDR3 length is 14 residues. The CDR3 sequence is CASSYRGADYGYTF. In DNA, the CDR3 is TGTGCCAGCAGTTATCGGGGGGCGGACTATGGCTACACCTTC.

The chain has TRBV7-2 and TRBJ2-5, with TRBD1 as a possible D gene (6 bases). The CDR3 has 15 amino acids. CDR1 is SGHTA, CDR2 FQGNSA, per germline. Trimming stripped 8 bases from V and 1 base from J, with 17 bases between. CDR3 in amino acids: CASGGTGTTQETQYF. DNA of the CDR3: TGTGCCAGCGGGGGCACCGGGACAACCCAAGAGACCCAGTACTTC.

The V call is TRBV6-1, the J call TRBJ1-1; TRBD1 agrees at 9 bases. V shed 5 bases, J shed 3 bases, and the junction held 7 bases outside the gene matches. The germline gives CDR1 MNHNS, CDR2 SASEGT. This CDR3 comprises 15 residues. CDR3 DNA: TGTGCCAGCAGTATAGGGACAGGGTCGGACACTGAAGCTTTCTTT. Protein sequence: CASSIGTGSDTEAFF.

The J gene is TRBJ1-1, the V gene TRBV10-3; 12 nucleotides agree with TRBD1. V dropped 6 bases and J dropped 1; count of bases not matched to a gene: 9. This CDR3 comprises 17 residues. CDR1 is ENHRY and CDR2 is SYGVKD in the germline V gene. The CDR3 protein is CAIRSPGQGAGNTEAFF. The CDR3 bases are TGTGCCATCAGATCGCCGGGACAGGGGGCAGGGAACACTGAAGCTTTCTTT.

The J gene is TRBJ2-2, the V gene TRBV6-5; 8 bases map to TRBD1. The V and J ends lost 6 bases and 4 bases, in that order; junction bases with no gene match: 7. CDR1 is MNHEY and CDR2 is SVGAGI in the germline V gene. The CDR3 consists of 15 residues. The CDR3 loop reads CASRERQGTTGELFF. The CDR3 nucleotides read TGTGCCAGCAGGGAGAGACAGGGGACCACCGGGGAGCTGTTTTTT.

The rearrangement joins TRBV30 to TRBJ1-1, with unresolved D. V shed 2 bases and J shed 1 base, with 14 bases lying between them. The germline V gene encodes CDR1 GTSNPN and CDR2 SVGIG (reference sequence). This CDR3 has 15 amino acids. CDR3 DNA: TGTGCCTGGAGTATCGCGTTGTTGGCGAACACTGAAGCTTTCTTT. It is translated as CAWSIALLANTEAFF.

V is TRBV27 and J is TRBJ2-7, with D possibly matching TRBD2 (6 bases). Germline CDR1 and CDR2: MNHEY and SMNVEV (reference sequence). V lost 4 bases and J lost 0, with 10 bases in between. The CDR3 spans 14 residues. CDR3 loop: CASSSRGFSYEQYF. The CDR3 DNA reads as TGTGCCAGCAGTTCTCGGGGGTTCTCCTACGAGCAGTACTTC.

The chain employs TRBV19 and TRBJ1-3; D possibly corresponds to TRBD1 (5 bases). Trimming removed 5 bases at V and 2 bases at J, with 19 bases between. Germline CDR1 reads LNHDA; CDR2 reads SQIVND (reference sequence). The CDR3 loop spans 17 amino acids. In nucleotides, the CDR3 is TGTGCCAGTAGTTTCGGGGCCTTGGTAAAAGCTGGAAACACCATATATTTT. It is translated as CASSFGALVKAGNTIYF.

The V and J genes are TRBV5-1 and TRBJ2-5, with 8 nucleotides matching TRBD1. This CDR3 is 15 amino acids long. CDR1 and CDR2 from the germline V gene are SGHRS and YFSETQ. After removal of 5 bases from V and 1 base from J, the junction contained 7 bases not matched to a gene. CDR3 residues: CASSSGQGAQETQYF. For the CDR3, the DNA is TGCGCCAGCAGTTCCGGACAGGGCGCCCAAGAGACCCAGTACTTC.

V gene TRBV5-5 combines with J gene TRBJ2-5; unclear D gene. Germline V gene lookup returns CDR1 SGHKS and CDR2 YYEKEE (reference sequence). Trimming took off 0 bases at V and 2 bases at J, with 8 bases between the two ends. The CDR3 is 14 amino acids. DNA of the CDR3: TGTGCCAGCAGCTTGGTTTCAGCGCAAGAGACCCAGTACTTC. Translated: CASSLVSAQETQYF.

The rearrangement joins TRBV6-5 to TRBJ1-3; TRBD1 is a possible D gene (6 bases). CDR1 is MNHEY and CDR2 is SVGAGI in the germline V gene. The CDR3 totals 15 residues. Trimming pared 6 bases from V and 4 bases from J, leaving 16 bases between. The CDR3 here is CASRSPGTPGNTIYF. CDR3 DNA sequence: TGTGCCAGCAGATCCCCCGGGACACCCGGAAACACCATATATTTT.

The J gene is TRBJ1-2, the V gene TRBV29-1; no clear D gene. CDR1 is SQVTM, CDR2 ANQGSEA, per germline. V lost 0 bases and J 2 bases, leaving 4 bases between the germline ends. This CDR3 is built from 12 residues. CDR3 loop: CSVEDLNYGYTF. In nucleotides, the CDR3 is TGCAGCGTTGAAGACCTCAACTATGGCTACACCTTC. The variable domain in full, completed from reference TRBV29-1 and TRBJ1-2, reads SAVISQKPSRDICQRGTSLTIQCQVDSQVTMMFWYRQQPGQSLTLIATANQGSEATYESGFVIDKFPISRPNLTFSTLTVSNMSPEDSSIYLCSVEDLNYGYTFGSGTRLTVV.

This chain connects TRBV9 to TRBJ2-4, with D hard to call. The germline CDR1 and CDR2 sequences are SGDLS and YYNGEE. The CDR3 is made up of 15 amino acids. The V and J ends lost 0 bases and 0 bases respectively, with 7 bases between them. The CDR3, as DNA: TGTGCCAGCAGCGTAGATGGGGTAGCCAAAAACATTCAGTACTTC. This sequence encodes CASSVDGVAKNIQYF.

This chain's CDR3 is CASSYRTGYEQYV. The CDR3 DNA reads TGTGCCAGCAGCTACCGGACAGGCTACGAGCAGTACGTC. The chain is built from TRBV7-9 and TRBJ2-7; 7 nucleotides align to TRBD1. CDR1 is SEHNR, CDR2 FQNEAQ, per germline (reference sequence). The CDR3 is 13 residues long. The V segment lost 4 bases and the J segment 3 bases; nucleotides outside the gene matches: 3.

The rearrangement links TRBV4-1 to TRBJ1-2; weak D call: TRBD1 (5 bases). The CDR3 sequence is 14 residues long. Trimming stripped 3 bases from V and 7 bases from J, with 15 bases between. Germline assignment: CDR1 MGHRA and CDR2 YSYEKL. Written as DNA, the CDR3 is TGCGCCAGCAGCCATACGACCGGGGACCCTGGCTACACCTTC. Its protein product is CASSHTTGDPGYTF.

The V call is TRBV27, the J call TRBJ2-7; D might be TRBD1 (6 bases). Trimming took off 5 bases at V and 2 bases at J, with 13 bases between the two ends. The V gene's germline CDR1 is MNHEY and CDR2 SMNVEV (reference sequence). CDR3 length: 14 residues. CDR3 sequence (DNA): TGTGCCAGCAGTCCCCGACAGGAGACCTACGAGCAGTACTTC. Translation: CASSPRQETYEQYF.

V and J are TRBV6-5 and TRBJ1-1; D is perhaps TRBD1 (5 bases). CDR3 length: 14 residues. Germline V gives CDR1 MNHEY, CDR2 SVGAGI. V was pared by 6 bases and J by 3 bases, with 14 bases between. The CDR3 nucleotides are TGTGCCAGCAGACCCCAGGGACGACACACTGAAGCTTTCTTT. Residues: CASRPQGRHTEAFF.

The V call is TRBV7-2, the J call TRBJ2-2; 10 bases are shared with TRBD2. CDR1 SGHTA and CDR2 FQGNSA come from the germline V gene. The V and J ends lost 2 bases and 7 bases, in that order; junction bases with no gene match: 4. This CDR3 has 15 amino acids. CDR3 protein: CASSLRSGGNGELFF. For the CDR3, the DNA is TGTGCCAGCAGCTTACGTAGCGGGGGGAACGGGGAGCTGTTTTTT.

V gene TRBV5-5 combines with J gene TRBJ2-7, with D unclear. Germline V gene sequence: CDR1 SGHKS, CDR2 YYEKEE (reference sequence). V lost 0 bases, J lost 1 base, and 5 bases lay in between. The CDR3 is made up of 13 amino acids. Here the CDR3 reads CASSLVSSYEQYF. Written as DNA, the CDR3 is TGTGCCAGCAGCTTGGTGAGTTCCTACGAGCAGTACTTC.

J is TRBJ1-1 and V is TRBV5-6; no reliable D call. V was shortened by 3 bases and J by 3 bases, with 9 bases between the two germline ends. Germline assignment: CDR1 SGHDT and CDR2 YYEEEE. The CDR3 runs 13 residues. CDR3 in amino acids: CASSSKQHTEAFF. In nucleotides, the CDR3 is TGTGCCAGCAGCTCAAAACAGCACACTGAAGCTTTCTTT.